This T cell receptor beta chain was sequenced for a study of blood T cell repertoires in COVID-19. The germline V gene encodes CDR1 SGHTA and CDR2 FQGNSA. The CDR3 spans 12 residues. V was shortened by 6 bases and J by 4 bases, with 10 bases between the two germline ends. Produced via immunoSEQ multiplex PCR; TCRdb's table is partial and in-frame only. The table shows more than 35,000 clones, with approximately 90% occurring only once. The chain employs TRBV7-2 and TRBJ2-7; perhaps TRBD2 as D (6 bases). Material: peripheral blood. This TCR derives from a human donor in a cohort sampled during active COVID-19. The CDR3 region is CASSLLAYEQYF. The CDR3, as DNA: TGTGCCAGCAGTCTACTAGCTTACGAGCAGTACTTC.